What follows are 26 T cell receptor beta chains derived from one specimen sequenced in a study of T cells in tuberculosis. Described time point: new active TB diagnosis, blood taken before or within 7 days of starting treatment. Sequenced by immunoSEQ multiplex PCR; TCRdb stores in-frame clones only, minus some. The sample comprises 20,000 to 25,000 clones, roughly 88% of which are singletons, and approximately 15% rests with the top ten. Here the sequenced sample was PBMCs, taken at tuberculosis diagnosis. The receptors here all came from an adult with tuberculosis.

This clone was observed a few times. This sequence joins TRBV5-8 and TRBJ1-5; D gene uncertain. This CDR3 has 12 amino acids. Germline-derived CDR1 and CDR2 are SGHTS and YDEGEE. V lost 6 bases and J lost 6, with 10 bases in between. This CDR3 reads CASTPRLQPQHF. The CDR3 bases are TGTGCCAGCACTCCTAGGCTTCAGCCCCAGCATTTT.

This chain links TRBV7-9 with TRBJ1-1, with 9 bases matching TRBD1. V lost 5 bases and J lost 1; bases outside the gene matches: 5. Germline CDR1 and CDR2: SEHNR and FQNEAQ (reference sequence). This CDR3 is 15 amino acids long. The CDR3 nucleotides are TGTGCCAGCAGCCCCGGACAGGGGTCGAACACTGAAGCTTTCTTT. Its translation: CASSPGQGSNTEAFF.

The chain is built from TRBV19 and TRBJ2-2, with a possible D match to TRBD1 (6 bases). The V end lost 4 bases, the J end lost 3 bases, and 9 bases lay between the germline ends. This CDR3 contains 14 residues. Germline V CDR1 and CDR2: LNHDA, SQIVND (reference sequence). The CDR3 coding sequence is TGTGCCAGTAGTAGCCAGGGGTACACCGGGGAGCTGTTTTTT. Protein sequence: CASSSQGYTGELFF.

CDR3 in DNA: TGTGCCAGCAGTGAACCCTTTCCGACTAGCGGGAGTTGGAATGAGCAGTTCTTC. Translation: CASSEPFPTSGSWNEQFF. This chain uses TRBV2 with TRBJ2-1; 12 bases fit TRBD2. CDR1 is SNHLY and CDR2 is FYNNEI in the germline V gene. V shed 2 bases, J shed 7 bases, and the junction held 12 bases outside the gene matches. The CDR3 length is 18 residues.

The J gene is TRBJ1-1, the V gene TRBV2; 11 bases map to TRBD1. Germline assignment: CDR1 SNHLY and CDR2 FYNNEI. This CDR3 has 18 residues. The trim removed 6 bases at V and 5 bases at J, leaving 17 bases unmatched. The CDR3 spells CASSESGTGGRRRTEAFF. The CDR3 DNA reads as TGTGCCAGCAGCGAATCCGGGACAGGGGGGCGAAGGAGGACTGAAGCTTTCTTT.

This chain connects TRBV6-4 to TRBJ2-2; the match to TRBD1 covers 8 bases. This CDR3 has 15 amino acids. With V trimmed by 2 bases and J by 6 bases, 5 bases remained unmatched. The germline V gene has CDR1 MRHNA and CDR2 SNTAGT. CDR3 residues: CASSDDPGGSGELFF. The CDR3, as DNA: TGTGCCAGCAGTGACGATCCAGGGGGCTCCGGGGAGCTGTTTTTT.

The count of this clone is one. V gene TRBV7-6 combines with J gene TRBJ2-3; D is uncertain. From germline, CDR1 is SGHVS and CDR2 FNYEAQ. Trimming removed 5 bases at V and 6 bases at J, with 12 bases between. This CDR3 has 13 residues. The CDR3 region has the DNA TGTGCCAGCAGCGCCCCTCCCAGGGATACGCAGTATTTT. Encoded protein: CASSAPPRDTQYF. Full variable domain (remainder filled in from reference TRBV7-6 and TRBJ2-3): GAGVSQSPRYKVTKRGQDVALRCDPISGHVSLYWYRQALGQGPEFLTYFNYEAQQDKSGLPNDRFSAERPEGSISTLTIQRTEQRDSAMYRCASSAPPRDTQYFGPGTRLTVL.

V is TRBV19 and J is TRBJ2-7; weak D call: TRBD2 (6 bases). Trimming removed 4 bases at V and 1 base at J, with 11 bases between. The CDR3 runs to 14 residues. Germline CDR1 LNHDA, CDR2 SQIVND (reference sequence). In DNA form, the CDR3 reads TGTGCCAGTAGTAGCGGGGCCCTTTCCTACGAGCAGTACTTC. The encoded protein is CASSSGALSYEQYF.

The chain recombines TRBV5-5 with TRBJ2-7, with TRBD1 matching 7 bases. The V gene's germline CDR1 is SGHKS and CDR2 YYEKEE (reference sequence). The V and J ends lost 2 bases and 5 bases, in that order; junction bases with no gene match: 1. This CDR3 spans 12 amino acids. CDR3 in DNA: TGTGCCAGCAGCTTAGGGGGCCACGAGCAGTACTTC. It specifies CASSLGGHEQYF.

The chain recombines TRBV7-2 with TRBJ1-1, with a tentative D call TRBD1 (5 bases). The CDR3 covers 14 residues. V lost 5 bases and J lost 5, with 15 bases in between. Germline-derived CDR1 and CDR2 are SGHTA and FQGNSA. The CDR3 nucleotides read TGTGCCAGCAGCGCGGCAGGGCGATGGACTGAAGCTTTCTTT. Amino acid sequence: CASSAAGRWTEAFF.

The chain employs TRBV27 and TRBJ1-1, with 8 bases fitting TRBD1. The ends lost 7 bases at V and 3 bases at J; junction bases unmatched: 10. Germline CDR1 MNHEY, CDR2 SMNVEV (reference sequence). The CDR3 loop spans 15 amino acids. The CDR3 region has the DNA TGTGCCAGCAAAGTTATCGACAGGGGAGACACTGAAGCTTTCTTT. Translated, it gives CASKVIDRGDTEAFF.

This clone was detected only once. CDR3 in amino acids: CASSSDRLNQPQHF. Written as DNA, the CDR3 is TGTGCCAGTAGTTCCGACAGGCTGAATCAGCCCCAGCATTTT. The rearrangement uses TRBV19 and TRBJ1-5; possible D gene TRBD1, 6 bases. CDR1 and CDR2 (germline): LNHDA, SQIVND (reference sequence). V was trimmed by 5 bases and J by 4 bases, leaving 12 bases between them. The CDR3 extends over 14 amino acids.

The rearrangement joins TRBV7-6 to TRBJ1-1, with D possibly being TRBD1 (5 bases). The germline gives CDR1 SGHVS, CDR2 FNYEAQ. V lost 1 base and J 8 bases, leaving 20 bases between the germline ends. The CDR3 extends over 16 amino acids. CDR3 residues: CASSLVNDGQSGEAFF. In nucleotides, the CDR3 is TGTGCCAGCAGCTTAGTTAACGACGGTCAGTCAGGGGAAGCTTTCTTT. Variable domain in full (rest from reference TRBV7-6 and TRBJ1-1): GAGVSQSPRYKVTKRGQDVALRCDPISGHVSLYWYRQALGQGPEFLTYFNYEAQQDKSGLPNDRFSAERPEGSISTLTIQRTEQRDSAMYRCASSLVNDGQSGEAFFGQGTRLTVV.

This chain links TRBV2 with TRBJ1-1; the D gene is possibly TRBD1 (5 bases). V lost 7 bases and J lost 0, with 15 bases in between. This CDR3 spans 15 amino acids. Looked up from germline, CDR1 is SNHLY and CDR2 is FYNNEI. DNA for the CDR3: TGTGCCAGCAACGCTCAGGGATCGCTGAACACTGAAGCTTTCTTT. Amino acid sequence: CASNAQGSLNTEAFF.

This rearrangement joins TRBV9 to TRBJ2-2; TRBD2 matches at 10 bases. Germline lookup yields CDR1 SGDLS and CDR2 YYNGEE. V was clipped by 0 bases and J by 4 bases; unmatched bases: 3. The CDR3 is made up of 16 amino acids. The CDR3 here is CASSVGSSGGTGELFF. The CDR3 bases are TGTGCCAGCAGCGTAGGGTCTAGCGGGGGCACCGGGGAGCTGTTTTTT. Drawing the rest from reference TRBV9 and TRBJ2-2, the complete variable domain is DSGVTQTPKHLITATGQRVTLRCSPRSGDLSVYWYQQSLDQGLQFLIQYYNGEERAKGNILERFSAQQFPDLHSELNLSSLELGDSALYFCASSVGSSGGTGELFFGEGSRLTVL.

V and J are TRBV10-2 and TRBJ2-1; no definite D call. Germline CDR1 reads WSHSY; CDR2 reads SAAADI. This CDR3 spans 14 amino acids. Trimming removed 4 bases from V and 2 bases from J, with 9 bases in between. The CDR3: CASSGAVTYNEQFF. The DNA for the CDR3 is TGCGCCAGCAGTGGGGCCGTAACCTACAATGAGCAGTTCTTC.

In DNA form, the CDR3 reads TGCGCCAGCAGCCAAGAAATGGGGGCGCAGGGCTACACCTTC. It is translated as CASSQEMGAQGYTF. The rearrangement links TRBV4-3 to TRBJ1-2; D may be TRBD1 (6 bases). Germline V lookup: CDR1 LGHNA, CDR2 YSLEER. Trimming shortened V by 0 bases and J by 8 bases, and 13 bases separated the two germline ends. The CDR3 has 14 amino acids.

The chain carries TRBV7-2 and TRBJ1-2, with D possibly TRBD1 on 5 matching bases. The CDR3 runs 13 residues. Germline CDR1 is SGHTA and CDR2 is FQGNSA. V was trimmed by 1 base and J by 7 bases, leaving 10 bases between them. The CDR3 DNA reads as TGTGCCAGCAGCTTAGAAGGGAGGGGTGGCTACACCTTC. As protein: CASSLEGRGGYTF. The complete variable domain, with remaining parts taken from reference TRBV7-2 and TRBJ1-2, reads GAGVSQSPSNKVTEKGKDVELRCDPISGHTALYWYRQSLGQGLEFLIYFQGNSAPDKSGLPSDRFSAERTGGSVSTLTIQRTQQEDSAVYLCASSLEGRGGYTFGSGTRLTVV.

The chain employs TRBV6-5 and TRBJ2-6; possibly TRBD2 for D (7 bases). Germline loops: CDR1 MNHEY, CDR2 SVGAGI. Between the trimmed V and J ends, which lost 5 bases and 4 bases, there was a span of 12 bases. This CDR3 is built from 15 residues. CDR3 amino acids: CASSQRGAGANVLTF. The CDR3 DNA is TGTGCCAGCAGTCAACGGGGGGCCGGGGCCAACGTCCTGACTTTC.

The chain combines TRBV10-1 with TRBJ2-2; no definite D call. Per the germline V gene, CDR1 is WNHNN and CDR2 is SYGVQD (reference sequence). The CDR3 consists of 14 residues. V shed 4 bases and J shed 4 bases, with 10 bases lying between them. In DNA, the CDR3 is TGCGCCAGCAGTGCCCGACAAGGCACCGGGGAGCTGTTTTTT. Its protein is CASSARQGTGELFF.

This sequence joins TRBV11-2 and TRBJ2-1, with D perhaps matching TRBD2 (5 bases). Looked up from germline, CDR1 is SGHAT and CDR2 is FQNNGV. The V end was cut by 5 bases, the J end by 3 bases, with 14 bases between. CDR3 length equals 15 residues. The CDR3 sequence: CASSAERLIYNEQFF. For the CDR3, the DNA is TGTGCCAGCAGCGCGGAGCGGCTAATCTACAATGAGCAGTTCTTC.

This clone came up once. The chain employs TRBV2 and TRBJ1-1, with unresolved D. The CDR3 has 16 residues. V was cut by 11 bases and J by 0 bases, with 22 bases left in between. The germline V gene encodes CDR1 SNHLY and CDR2 FYNNEI. The CDR3 DNA sequence: TGTGCCGGAACTTACCCCACAAGGACTATGAACACTGAAGCTTTCTTT. This encodes CAGTYPTRTMNTEAFF.

The chain links TRBV5-6 to TRBJ2-3, with D possibly being TRBD1 (6 bases). Trimming stripped 5 bases from V and 2 bases from J, with 18 bases between. Germline V gene sequence: CDR1 SGHDT, CDR2 YYEEEE. The CDR3 length is 16 residues. CDR3 sequence (DNA): TGTGCCAGCAGTTCCCCCGGGACGGGACACACAGATACGCAGTATTTT. Residues: CASSSPGTGHTDTQYF.

The CDR3 sequence: CASSSGLSPYEQYF. CDR3 DNA: TGTGCCAGCAGTTCCGGACTTTCCCCCTACGAGCAGTACTTC. The J gene is TRBJ2-5, the V gene TRBV6-5; maybe TRBD2 (5 bases). The J call may be faulty, since TRBJ2-7 better matches the DNA end. There are 14 residues in the CDR3. The germline CDR1 and CDR2 sequences are MNHEY and SVGAGI.

The chain links TRBV5-1 to TRBJ2-3, with TRBD1 identical over 8 bases. CDR1 and CDR2 (germline): SGHRS, YFSETQ. This CDR3 is 15 amino acids long. V gave up 4 bases and J gave up 0 bases; unmatched junction bases: 4. The CDR3 nucleotides read TGCGCCAGCAGCCCGGGACAGGCTAGCACAGATACGCAGTATTTT. Amino acids: CASSPGQASTDTQYF.

This rearrangement joins TRBV5-4 to TRBJ1-2; D is unresolved. CDR1 and CDR2 from the germline V gene are SGHNT and YYREEE (reference sequence). V was shortened by 2 bases and J by 5 bases, with 13 bases between the two germline ends. This CDR3 comprises 14 residues. Here the CDR3 reads CASSLGASEYGYTF. DNA for the CDR3: TGTGCCAGCAGCTTAGGAGCGTCCGAGTATGGCTACACCTTC.